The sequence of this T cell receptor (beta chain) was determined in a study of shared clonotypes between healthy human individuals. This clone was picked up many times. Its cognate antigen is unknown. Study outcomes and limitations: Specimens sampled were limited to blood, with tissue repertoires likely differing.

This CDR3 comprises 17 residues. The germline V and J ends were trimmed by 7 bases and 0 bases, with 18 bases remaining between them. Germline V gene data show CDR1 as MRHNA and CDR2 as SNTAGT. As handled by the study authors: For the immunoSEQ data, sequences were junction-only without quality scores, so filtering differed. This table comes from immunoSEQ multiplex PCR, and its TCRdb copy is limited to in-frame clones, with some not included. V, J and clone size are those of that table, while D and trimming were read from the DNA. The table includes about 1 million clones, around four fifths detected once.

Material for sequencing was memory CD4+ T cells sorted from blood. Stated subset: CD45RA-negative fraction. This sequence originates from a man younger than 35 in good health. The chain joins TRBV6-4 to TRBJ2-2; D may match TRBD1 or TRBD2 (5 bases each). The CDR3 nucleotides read TGTGCCAGCACGGACCCCGAGCCGGGACCGAACACCGGGGAGCTGTTTTTT. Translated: CASTDPEPGPNTGELFF.